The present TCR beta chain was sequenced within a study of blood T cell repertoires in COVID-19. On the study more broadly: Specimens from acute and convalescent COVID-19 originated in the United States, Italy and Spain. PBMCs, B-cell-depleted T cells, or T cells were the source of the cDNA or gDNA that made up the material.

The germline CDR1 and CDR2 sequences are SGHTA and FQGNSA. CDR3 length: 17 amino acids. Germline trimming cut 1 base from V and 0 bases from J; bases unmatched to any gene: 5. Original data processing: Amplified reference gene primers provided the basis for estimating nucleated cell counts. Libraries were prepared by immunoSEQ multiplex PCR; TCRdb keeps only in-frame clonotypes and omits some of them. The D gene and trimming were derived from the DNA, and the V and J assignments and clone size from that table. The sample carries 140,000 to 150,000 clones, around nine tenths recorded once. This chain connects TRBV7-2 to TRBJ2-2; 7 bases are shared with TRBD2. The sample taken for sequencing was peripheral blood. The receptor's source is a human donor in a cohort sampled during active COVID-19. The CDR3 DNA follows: TGTGCCAGCAGCTTAGTCCGGCTAGCGGCGAACACCGGGGAGCTGTTTTTT. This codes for CASSLVRLAANTGELFF.